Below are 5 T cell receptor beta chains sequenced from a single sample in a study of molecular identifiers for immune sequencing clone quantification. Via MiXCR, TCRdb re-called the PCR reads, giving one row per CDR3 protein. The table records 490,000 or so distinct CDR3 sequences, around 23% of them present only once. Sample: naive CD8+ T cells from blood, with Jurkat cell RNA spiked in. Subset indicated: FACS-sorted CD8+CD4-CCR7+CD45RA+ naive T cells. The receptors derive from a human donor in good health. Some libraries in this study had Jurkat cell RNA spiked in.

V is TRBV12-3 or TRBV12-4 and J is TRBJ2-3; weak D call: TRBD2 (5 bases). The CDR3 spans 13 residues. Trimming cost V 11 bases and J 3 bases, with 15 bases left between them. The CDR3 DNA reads TGTGCCGGCTCACCGGGGAGTACAGATACGCAGTATTTT. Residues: CAGSPGSTDTQYF.

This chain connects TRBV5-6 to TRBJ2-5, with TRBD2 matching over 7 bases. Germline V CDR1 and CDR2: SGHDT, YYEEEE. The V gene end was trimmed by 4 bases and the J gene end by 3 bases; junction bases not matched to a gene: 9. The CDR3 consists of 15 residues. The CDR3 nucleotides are TGTGCCAGCAGCACCGAGTGGACTAGTGAAGAGACCCAGTACTTC. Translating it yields CASSTEWTSEETQYF.

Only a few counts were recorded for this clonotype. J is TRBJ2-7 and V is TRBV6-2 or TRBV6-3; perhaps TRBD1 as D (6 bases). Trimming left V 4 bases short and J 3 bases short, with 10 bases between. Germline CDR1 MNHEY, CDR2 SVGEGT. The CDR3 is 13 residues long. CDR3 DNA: TGTGCCAGCAGTTTCGGGACACACTACGAGCAGTACTTC. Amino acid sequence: CASSFGTHYEQYF.

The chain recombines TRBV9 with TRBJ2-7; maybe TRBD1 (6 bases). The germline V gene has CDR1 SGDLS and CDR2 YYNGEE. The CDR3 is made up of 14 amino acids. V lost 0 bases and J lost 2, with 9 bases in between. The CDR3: CASSVGDRTYEQYF. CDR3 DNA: TGTGCCAGCAGCGTAGGAGACAGGACCTACGAGCAGTACTTC.

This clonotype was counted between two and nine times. The CDR3 bases are TGTGCCAGCAGTGGGTATGGTGAAAAACTGTTTTTT. Protein: CASSGYGEKLFF. The genes are TRBV6-1 and TRBJ1-4, with D hard to call. The CDR3 totals 12 residues. V was pared by 4 bases and J by 7 bases, with 7 bases between. CDR1 and CDR2 (germline): MNHNS, SASEGT.